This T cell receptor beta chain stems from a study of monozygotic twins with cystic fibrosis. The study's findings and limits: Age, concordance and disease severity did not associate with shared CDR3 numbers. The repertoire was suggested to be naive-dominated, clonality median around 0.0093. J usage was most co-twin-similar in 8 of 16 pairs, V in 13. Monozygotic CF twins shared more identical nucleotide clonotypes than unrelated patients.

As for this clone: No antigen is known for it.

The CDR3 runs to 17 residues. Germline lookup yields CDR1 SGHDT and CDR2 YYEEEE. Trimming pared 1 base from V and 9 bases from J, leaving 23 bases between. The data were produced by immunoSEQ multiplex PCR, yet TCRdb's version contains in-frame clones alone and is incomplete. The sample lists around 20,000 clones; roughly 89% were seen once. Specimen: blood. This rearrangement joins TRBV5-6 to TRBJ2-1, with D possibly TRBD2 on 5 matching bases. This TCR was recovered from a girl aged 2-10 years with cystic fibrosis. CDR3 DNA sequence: TGTGCCAGCAGCTTGTATCGGGGAATAGCTTTGTTCGGTGAGCAGTTCTTC. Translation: CASSLYRGIALFGEQFF.